This entry lists 14 T cell receptor beta chains sequenced from one sample in a study of T cells after posttransplantation cyclophosphamide. TCRdb keeps only in-frame clones here, not all; method: immunoSEQ multiplex PCR. The sample contains approximately 50,000 clones, around 94% of which appear only once. Sequencing used PBMCs. Every receptor here comes from a woman in her twenties or thirties in good health and a related stem cell transplant donor.

The chain couples TRBV5-1 to TRBJ1-1; no definite D call. CDR1 is SGHRS, CDR2 YFSETQ, per germline. Trimming cost V 2 bases and J 1 base, with 9 bases left between them. The CDR3 loop spans 14 amino acids. CDR3 amino acids: CASSFLPENTEAFF. Written as DNA, the CDR3 is TGCGCCAGCAGCTTCCTTCCAGAGAACACTGAAGCTTTCTTT.

The chain combines TRBV5-4 with TRBJ2-3, with 10 bases fitting TRBD2. J lost 5 bases, V lost 5 bases, and 5 bases had no gene match. The CDR3 runs to 14 residues. Germline V lookup: CDR1 SGHNT, CDR2 YYREEE (reference sequence). The CDR3 DNA sequence: TGTGCCAGCAGAGCGGGGGGGCCGCGAGATACGCAGTATTTT. Translation gives CASRAGGPRDTQYF.

J is TRBJ1-1 and V is TRBV5-5, with D unclear. CDR1 and CDR2 (germline): SGHKS, YYEKEE (reference sequence). Trimming removed 0 bases at V and 0 bases at J, with 15 bases between. The CDR3 runs 17 residues. The CDR3 DNA reads as TGTGCCAGCAGCTTGGTGCCGGTGTCGTTAATGAACACTGAAGCTTTCTTT. It yields the protein CASSLVPVSLMNTEAFF.

This sequence joins TRBV9 and TRBJ1-1; a weak D match, TRBD1 (6 bases). The CDR3 is made up of 21 amino acids. Germline CDR1 reads SGDLS; CDR2 reads YYNGEE. V dropped 4 bases and J dropped 0 bases, with 31 bases sitting between them. CDR3 nucleotide sequence: TGTGCCAGCAGCCCTCAGTCTTTTCGGACAGTCCAGGGAGCACTGAACACTGAAGCTTTCTTT. This encodes CASSPQSFRTVQGALNTEAFF.

The V and J genes are TRBV27 and TRBJ1-2; maybe TRBD1 (6 bases). There are 16 residues in the CDR3. The V gene lost 2 bases and the J gene lost 5 bases, with 18 bases spanning the gap. Germline assignment: CDR1 MNHEY and CDR2 SMNVEV (reference sequence). The CDR3 DNA follows: TGTGCCAGCAGTTTAGAGATGACAGGCAACGCTTATGGCTACACCTTC. This translates into CASSLEMTGNAYGYTF.

V usage is TRBV4-3 and J usage is TRBJ2-2; tentatively, D is TRBD1 (6 bases). CDR1 is LGHNA, CDR2 YSLEER, per germline. Trimming pared 4 bases from V and 4 bases from J, leaving 16 bases between. The CDR3 loop spans 16 amino acids. The CDR3 loop reads CASSPGPGHFTGELFF. The CDR3 DNA is TGCGCCAGCAGCCCAGGACCGGGACACTTCACCGGGGAGCTGTTTTTT.

This chain links TRBV14 with TRBJ2-3; 8 bases fit TRBD1. With V trimmed by 3 bases and J by 3 bases, 5 bases remained unmatched. Germline lookup yields CDR1 SGHDN and CDR2 FVKESK. The CDR3 covers 15 residues. CDR3 sequence: CASSQNRGKTDTQYF. The CDR3 nucleotides read TGTGCCAGCAGCCAGAACAGGGGGAAGACAGATACGCAGTATTTT.

The J gene is TRBJ1-1, the V gene TRBV18; 7 positions agree with TRBD1. Germline-derived CDR1 and CDR2 are KGHSH and LQKENI. Losses at the gene ends were 3 bases for V and 6 bases for J; bases not matched to a gene: 10. The CDR3 totals 15 residues. The CDR3 sequence is CASSPDTDRVAEAFF. CDR3 DNA sequence: TGTGCCAGCTCACCCGATACTGACAGGGTAGCTGAAGCTTTCTTT. The variable domain in full, completed from reference TRBV18 and TRBJ1-1, reads NAGVMQNPRHLVRRRGQEARLRCSPMKGHSHVYWYRQLPEEGLKFMVYLQKENIIDESGMPKERFSAEFPKEGPSILRIQQVVRGDSAAYFCASSPDTDRVAEAFFGQGTRLTVV.

The genes are TRBV28 and TRBJ2-1; D is undetermined. Trimming took 6 bases from V and 3 from J, leaving 18 bases between them. Germline assignment: CDR1 MDHEN and CDR2 SYDVKM. CDR3 size: 16 residues. CDR3 loop: CASSPPRRYLYNEQFF. CDR3 sequence (DNA): TGTGCCAGCAGCCCCCCTCGGCGGTACCTCTACAATGAGCAGTTCTTC.

The chain employs TRBV4-3 and TRBJ1-4; possible D gene TRBD1, 5 bases. The germline gives CDR1 LGHNA, CDR2 YSLEER. The V and J ends lost 2 bases and 3 bases respectively, with 13 bases between them. The CDR3 covers 16 residues. CDR3 loop: CASSQRGGGANEKLFF. CDR3 nucleotides: TGCGCCAGCAGCCAACGCGGGGGGGGAGCTAATGAAAAACTGTTTTTT.

The CDR3 loop is CASSPGHYTGELFF. Written as DNA, the CDR3 is TGTGCCAGCAGCCCGGGACACTACACCGGGGAGCTGTTTTTT. This chain uses TRBV6-6 with TRBJ2-2; D might be TRBD1 (6 bases). V dropped 6 bases and J dropped 3 bases, with 11 bases sitting between them. Germline loops: CDR1 MNHNY, CDR2 SVGAGI (reference sequence). The CDR3 contains 14 residues.

The rearrangement joins TRBV28 to TRBJ2-2; 15 positions match TRBD2. Germline CDR1 reads MDHEN; CDR2 reads SYDVKM. The CDR3 covers 23 residues. V was clipped by 6 bases and J by 4 bases; unmatched bases: 24. This CDR3 reads CASRLGLRHGTSGGYDVTGELFF. CDR3 coding DNA: TGTGCCAGCAGACTTGGACTCAGACACGGGACTAGCGGGGGGTACGATGTCACCGGGGAGCTGTTTTTT.

The V gene is TRBV6-4, the J gene TRBJ1-1, with a weak D call TRBD1 (5 bases). This CDR3 spans 14 amino acids. The germline V and J ends were trimmed by 2 bases and 1 base, with 8 bases remaining between them. Germline CDR1 reads MRHNA; CDR2 reads SNTAGT. CDR3 sequence reads: CASSDQGRNTEAFF. CDR3 sequence (DNA): TGTGCCAGCAGTGACCAGGGCCGGAACACTGAAGCTTTCTTT.

This chain joins TRBV11-2 and TRBJ1-1; 7 nucleotides match TRBD1. This CDR3 is 14 amino acids long. After removal of 6 bases from V and 4 bases from J, the junction contained 8 bases not matched to a gene. The germline V gene has CDR1 SGHAT and CDR2 FQNNGV. This CDR3 reads CASRPDRSGTEAFF. CDR3 nucleotide sequence: TGTGCCAGCAGACCGGACAGGTCGGGCACTGAAGCTTTCTTT.